The rows below give T cell receptor beta chains drawn from one sample of a study of PD-L1 blockade in urothelial cancer. Sequencing used immunoSEQ multiplex PCR; TCRdb keeps in-frame clones, though not all of them. This sample has under 70,000 clones; approximately 78% occur once, and the top ten carry more than 1.5%. The source material was PBMCs, sampled around atezolizumab (anti-PD-L1) treatment. The receptors were gathered from a man in his 70s with urothelial cancer. Both conserved end residues are part of each CDR3. D genes are given only for firm matches. Only some rows state a clone size, as once, few, many or a class for expanded clones.

v_call	cdr3_length	d_call	clone_size	j_call	cdr3_nt	cdr3_aa
TRBV7-6	15	NA	NA	TRBJ2-1	TGTGCCAGCAGCTTAGACGGGAATGCCTACAATGAGCAGTTCTTC	CASSLDGNAYNEQFF
TRBV7-3	14	NA	NA	TRBJ2-7	TGTGCCAGCAGCTCCTCGACAGGACGGGACGAGCAGTACTTC	CASSSSTGRDEQYF
TRBV18	17	NA	NA	TRBJ1-3	TGTGCCAGCTCACCTATCTTTAGGGGGAACTCTGGAAACACCATATATTTT	CASSPIFRGNSGNTIYF
TRBV9	14	NA	NA	TRBJ2-7	TGTGCCAGCAGCGCGGGACTCAGCTCCTACGAGCAGTACTTC	CASSAGLSSYEQYF
TRBV7-3	15	TRBD2	NA	TRBJ2-1	TGTGCCAGCAGCCCTAGCGGTCCTACCTACAATGAGCAGTTCTTC	CASSPSGPTYNEQFF
TRBV2	13	TRBD2	few	TRBJ2-1	TGTGCCAGCGGGGGGGGGACTAGCGTAGGGCAGTTCTTC	CASGGGTSVGQFF
TRBV11-3	17	TRBD1	NA	TRBJ2-2	TGTACCAGCAGCTCCTTACAGGGGATTATAGGATCCGGGGAGCTGTTTTTT	CTSSSLQGIIGSGELFF
TRBV19	14	NA	NA	TRBJ2-7	TGTGCCAGTAGTATATCCTTTAGCTCCTACGAGCAGTACTTC	CASSISFSSYEQYF
TRBV4-1	13	NA	few	TRBJ2-3	TGCGCCAGCAGCCCGGTGCCGGCAGATACGCAGTATTTT	CASSPVPADTQYF
TRBV7-8	16	NA	NA	TRBJ1-5	TGTGCCAGCAGCAAAGCCCTTGAGTATAGCAATCAGCCCCAGCATTTT	CASSKALEYSNQPQHF
TRBV30	16	NA	NA	TRBJ2-7	TGTGCCTGGAGTGTACGGACGGGACTGAGACTCTACGAGCAGTACTTC	CAWSVRTGLRLYEQYF
TRBV7-2	16	TRBD2	NA	TRBJ2-1	TGTGCCAGCAGCTACTTTGGGCTAGCGGGAGTCAATGAGCAGTTCTTC	CASSYFGLAGVNEQFF
TRBV5-6	16	TRBD2	few	TRBJ2-5	TGTGCCAGCCTACCCCGGCTAGCGGGAGTCAAGGAGACCCAGTACTTC	CASLPRLAGVKETQYF
TRBV11-2	15	NA	NA	TRBJ1-2	TGTGCCAGCAGCTTAGATTACCAACGGCTCGGGGGCTACACCTTC	CASSLDYQRLGGYTF
TRBV11-2	14	NA	NA	TRBJ2-1	TGTGCCAGCAGCCCCGACGCGGCGTTCAATGAGCAGTTCTTC	CASSPDAAFNEQFF
TRBV27	13	NA	NA	TRBJ2-1	TGTGCCAGCAGGCCCCCTTCTAGGAATGAGCAGTTCTTC	CASRPPSRNEQFF
TRBV5-4	13	TRBD2	once	TRBJ2-1	TGTGCCAGCAGCCCCCCTAGCGGGGACGAGCAGTTCTTC	CASSPPSGDEQFF
TRBV7-2	16	TRBD1	NA	TRBJ2-4	TGTGCCAGCAGCGTCGACAGGGCACTAGCCAAAAACATTCAGTACTTC	CASSVDRALAKNIQYF
TRBV4-2	19	TRBD2	NA	TRBJ2-3	TGTGCCAGCAGCCAAGATTTAGGCAGGGCTAGCGGGAGCCCAGATACGCAGTATTTT	CASSQDLGRASGSPDTQYF
TRBV4-1	13	NA	NA	TRBJ1-1	TGCGCCAGCAGCCAAGATGAGGGAACTGAAGCTTTCTTT	CASSQDEGTEAFF
TRBV7-6	12	TRBD1	NA	TRBJ2-2	TGTGCCGTACAGGGGGCGGTCGGGGAGCTGTTTTTT	CAVQGAVGELFF
TRBV11-2	13	NA	once	TRBJ2-3	TGTGCCAGCACCCGGTCTAGCACAGATACGCAGTATTTT	CASTRSSTDTQYF
TRBV23-1	20	TRBD2	NA	TRBJ2-7	TGCGCCAGCAGCCAACCAACCACCGGGACTAGCGGGAGATTGGTATACGAGCAGTACTTC	CASSQPTTGTSGRLVYEQYF
TRBV6-6	14	NA	NA	TRBJ2-5	TGTGCCAGCAGTTACTCCGGGGATGAAGAGACCCAGTACTTC	CASSYSGDEETQYF
TRBV5-4	15	NA	once	TRBJ2-5	TGTGCCAGCAGCTCAAGACTTGAAGTACAAGAGACCCAGTACTTC	CASSSRLEVQETQYF
TRBV7-2	15	NA	NA	TRBJ2-7	TGTGCCAGCAGCTCAGGGGTCTCTTTGATTTACGAGCAGTACTTC	CASSSGVSLIYEQYF
TRBV9	14	NA	NA	TRBJ1-5	TGTGCCAGCAGCGTAGCAGATAGCAATCAGCCCCAGCATTTT	CASSVADSNQPQHF
TRBV5-6	14	NA	NA	TRBJ1-2	TGTGCCAGCAGCTTGTGGGGATCCGGGGGTGGCTACACCTTC	CASSLWGSGGGYTF
TRBV6-6	14	NA	NA	TRBJ1-3	TGTGCCGTACAATCGGAGGGGTCAGGAAACACCATATATTTT	CAVQSEGSGNTIYF
TRBV10-2	12	NA	NA	TRBJ2-7	TGCGCCAGCAGTTACGGACAGTACGAGCAGTACTTC	CASSYGQYEQYF
TRBV5-1	14	TRBD1	NA	TRBJ1-1	TGCGCCAGCAGCTTGGGCCGGGACAGTTTTGAAGCTTTCTTT	CASSLGRDSFEAFF
TRBV27	15	TRBD1	NA	TRBJ1-1	TGTGCCAGCAGTCCCGGACAGGGGAGGAACACTGAAGCTTTCTTT	CASSPGQGRNTEAFF
TRBV28	11	NA	NA	TRBJ2-7	TGTGCCAGCAGTTTCTCGGGTCGGGAGTACTTC	CASSFSGREYF
TRBV6-1	14	NA	NA	TRBJ1-2	TGTGCCAGCACTTTGGGGGGGGAGGTAGGCGGCTACACCTTC	CASTLGGEVGGYTF
TRBV15	12	TRBD2	NA	TRBJ2-5	TGTGCCACCAGCATTGGGGGGGTCACCCAGTACTTC	CATSIGGVTQYF
TRBV15	13	TRBD2	NA	TRBJ2-1	TGTGCCACCAGCCGACGGGGGGGGGATGAGCAGTTCTTC	CATSRRGGDEQFF
TRBV15	16	TRBD2	NA	TRBJ2-1	TGTGCCACCAGCAGAGAGGGAGGGAGCTCCTACAATGAGCAGTTCTTC	CATSREGGSSYNEQFF
TRBV6-5	15	NA	NA	TRBJ1-5	TGTGCCAGCAGTCCCCGTGGGGGCCCCAATCAGCCCCAGCATTTT	CASSPRGGPNQPQHF
TRBV5-5	12	NA	NA	TRBJ1-4	TGTGCCAGCAGCATGAGTAATGAAAAACTGTTTTTT	CASSMSNEKLFF
TRBV7-9	15	NA	few	TRBJ2-3	TGTGCCAGCATCCCGCGACTCACTTCCACAGATACGCAGTATTTT	CASIPRLTSTDTQYF
TRBV6-1	13	TRBD1	NA	TRBJ2-7	TGTGCCAGCAGCCCGGGACAGCTCTACGAGCAGTACTTC	CASSPGQLYEQYF
TRBV7-9	15	TRBD1	NA	TRBJ1-2	TGTGCCAGCAGCCCCCAGGGTGGGACAGGGGCTGGCTACACCTTC	CASSPQGGTGAGYTF
TRBV15	16	NA	NA	TRBJ1-2	TGTGCCACCAGCAGAGATCGAGACCAGGGGATCTATGGCTACACCTTC	CATSRDRDQGIYGYTF
TRBV5-6	15	NA	NA	TRBJ1-2	TGTGCCAGCAGCTTTTTCGGGACTCCTGCCTATGGCTACACCTTC	CASSFFGTPAYGYTF